This T cell receptor (beta chain) derives from a study of blood T cell repertoires in COVID-19. The table lists this clone with a count of one. CDR3 size: 13 residues. Trimming cost V 3 bases and J 10 bases; bases outside gene matches: 8. Germline CDR1 reads KGHSH; CDR2 reads LQKENI. Assay: immunoSEQ multiplex PCR; the TCRdb copy retains only in-frame clones and omits some. This table holds 200,000 to 250,000 clones, 70% to 90% found once. The rearrangement joins TRBV18 to TRBJ2-5, with 7 bases that match TRBD1. Sequencing was done on a sample of peripheral blood. This TCR came from a man aged 25-45 years with COVID-19, enrolled during active disease. CDR3 sequence reads: CASSPWDSPRQYF. CDR3 nucleotides: TGTGCCAGCTCACCCTGGGACAGCCCGCGCCAGTACTTC. Together with reference TRBV18 and TRBJ2-5, the CDR3 gives the full variable domain: NAGVMQNPRHLVRRRGQEARLRCSPMKGHSHVYWYRQLPEEGLKFMVYLQKENIIDESGMPKERFSAEFPKEGPSILRIQQVVRGDSAAYFCASSPWDSPRQYFGPGTRLLVL.